This T cell receptor beta chain was sequenced for a study of read filtering for tumor transcriptome and immune sequencing (dated by TCRdb to about 2020). General notes on the study: Of the patients in the cohort, more than 16 were male and 14 were female, and their mean age was approximately 70 years, with a range of about 45 to 80. Using the same bone marrow samples, the study compared TCR repertoires obtained by targeted immune repertoire sequencing with those obtained by bulk whole-transcriptome sequencing. Under revised international staging, roughly 8 patients fell into R-ISS I, 15 or so into R-ISS II and six or seven into R-ISS III. Whole-transcriptome libraries were prepared with the TruSeq RNA Access Library Prep Kit after DNase treatment. One main goal was a read-filtering strategy for immune repertoire data, in particular deciding whether clonotypes backed by only one read should be removed. TCR-region mapped reads per sample ranged from about 3.5 to 11 million with IR-seq versus only about 75 to 1,400 with RNA-seq. Points the paper makes about the study in general: The sorted CD138-negative fraction was composed of a mixed bone marrow immune population rather than of purified T cells. Single-read clonotypes made up approximately 79% of clonotypes but only approximately 4% of total reads in IR-seq, compared with approximately 75% of clonotypes and 44.6% of reads in RNA-seq. The correlation between IR-seq and RNA-seq shared clonotype proportions was increased by removal of single-read clonotypes. Clonotypes were captured by IR-seq at much higher depth and more reliably than by RNA-seq, and smaller IR-seq throughput was sufficient for identification of most shared clonotypes.

For this clonotype: Its antigen is not yet known. Given a far larger clone just one base away, this is likely a sequencing read error. This likely comes from a read error, as the CDR3 has no conserved phenylalanine or tryptophan at its end.

TCR libraries were built from approximately 400 ng RNA with the Immunoverse kit, using molecular barcoded adaptors covering alpha/delta and beta/gamma chains. TCR library preparation used the same RNA that was used for transcriptome sequencing. An Illumina HiSeq 4000 with 2 x 150 cycles was used to sequence the TCR libraries. The authors processed their data as follows. TCR reads were aligned to human V, D, J and C references and assembled into CDR3 clonotypes with MiXCR, including quality filtering and error correction. Clonotype counts and gene usage diversity were analyzed with the tcR package in R. For inspection of raw mapping reads, RNA-seq reads were mapped by STAR aligner version 2.5.3a onto GRCh37 of the human genome. IR-seq fastq files were randomly downsampled with Seqtk 1.3 to test the effect of sequencing depth on detected clonotypes. TCRdb reworked the public reads: Q25 trimming with fastp, MiXCR clone assembly, productive beta chains retained. Rows with a matching CDR3 protein are joined into one entry that keeps the most common DNA and genes. TCRdb's processing, not the authors' own work, is the source of the V and J calls. In all, the sample holds 9,000 to 9,500 distinct CDR3 sequences, and about 17% of those were seen once. The ten most abundant clones make up about 25% of the sample.

According to the germline V gene, CDR1 reads SGHAT and CDR2 reads FQNNGV. From its first to its last residue, the CDR3 has 16 amino acids. Only the CDR3 DNA is retained, 48 bases long and in frame from the first base. Every patient had bone marrow sampled at the time of active disease. Ficoll-Hypaque density gradient centrifugation was used to isolate the bone marrow mononuclear cells. CD138-negative cells were obtained by negative selection after labeling with CD138 magnetic microbeads on a MACS separator, removing myeloma plasma cells. Purity of the isolated cells was checked by flow cytometry on an Attune NxT using CD138 antibodies. Total RNA was extracted using TRIzol reagent and was quantified on a NanoDrop spectrophotometer. For each patient, the CD138-negative bone marrow sample underwent paired RNA-seq and IR-seq.

Specimen: a population of CD138-negative cells sorted from bone marrow. Explained via the paper, the cell subset or site label denotes: bone marrow mononuclear cells depleted of CD138+ plasma/myeloma cells by negative magnetic selection. Recombination linked TRBV11-2 to TRBJ2-1, with 7 bases in between that match TRBD1. The receptor's source is a donor aged 40 or older with multiple myeloma. The DNA sequence is TGTGTCAGCAGCTTAGGTTCAGGGGGCTCCTACAATGAGCAGTTCCTC. It translates to CVSSLGSGGSYNEQFL.